The following is a T cell receptor beta chain sequence with its context. Its antigen remains unknown. Treatment described: oral pan-JAK inhibitor, 5-10 mg twice daily. This record belongs to a study of CD8+ T cells in alopecia areata. In the study overall: Treated patients were dosed with oral tofacitinib, taking 5 to 10 mg twice daily. Study-wide points: Scalp specimens additionally yield sequences from normal skin's resident alphabeta T cells. The study found higher clonality in lesional than normal scalp, especially in alopecia totalis/universalis. While patients received tofacitinib, many expanded lesional clones remained present in scalp and blood.

Germline CDR1 and CDR2: SGHRS and YFSETQ. This CDR3 comprises 14 residues. V was shortened by 2 bases and J by 6 bases, with 11 bases between the two germline ends. Following extraction, RNA underwent reverse transcription to cDNA, which served as the sequencing template. Profiling relied on immunoSEQ multiplex PCR, and the TCRdb table lists in-frame clones only, not all of them. The sample consists of fewer than 110,000 clones, 55% to 75% of them appearing once. This receptor was taken from a human donor with alopecia areata. This material consisted of CD8+ T cells sorted from blood, taken around week 55, from a patient treated with tofacitinib. The chain links TRBV5-1 to TRBJ2-2, with D unresolved. CDR3 nucleotides: TGCGCCAGCAGCTTCTTCCCCCGCCCCGGGGAGCTGTTTTTT. Translating it yields CASSFFPRPGELFF. The whole variable domain, remainder taken from reference TRBV5-1 and TRBJ2-2, is KAGVTQTPRYLIKTRGQQVTLSCSPISGHRSVSWYQQTPGQGLQFLFEYFSETQRNKGNFPGRFSGRQFSNSRSEMNVSTLELGDSALYLCASSFFPRPGELFFGEGSRLTVL.